The TCR beta chain under discussion was sequenced for a study of Graves' ophthalmopathy and Graves' hyperthyroidism. For the study at large: No progression to ophthalmopathy over 18 months defined stable hyperthyroidism.

CDR3 regions of TCR beta were amplified from RNA transcripts. Second-round multiplex PCR followed a first-round RT-PCR using HTBI primers. TCRdb independently ran MiXCR on the multiplex PCR reads; one entry per CDR3 protein. Here the sample spans over a million distinct CDR3 sequences, about 38% being singletons. At least ten counts were recorded for this clonotype. The V end lost 0 bases, the J end lost 5 bases, and 13 bases lay between the germline ends. This CDR3 is 15 amino acids long. CDR1 and CDR2 (germline): MGHRA, YSYEKL. Sequencing was carried out using peripheral blood or thyroid tissue (not recorded which). The rearrangement joins TRBV4-1 to TRBJ1-1, with TRBD1 as a possible D gene (6 bases). This TCR came from an adult man with Graves' hyperthyroidism. CDR3 nucleotides: TGCGCCAGCAGCCAAGACAGGGGTTCGAGTACTGAAGCTTTCTTT. This gives the protein CASSQDRGSSTEAFF.